Sequencing of this T cell receptor (beta chain) was carried out in a study of Graves' ophthalmopathy and Graves' hyperthyroidism. This clonotype was picked up many times. What it binds is unknown. Study-wide points: Ophthalmopathy progression predictions by the model showed 72.22% specificity and approximately 70% sensitivity.

The TCR beta CDR3 regions underwent amplification from RNA transcripts. The first round was an RT-PCR with HTBI primers, and the second round was a multiplex PCR. TCRdb re-derived calls from the multiplex PCR reads in MiXCR, one entry per CDR3 protein. The table includes 300,000 or so distinct CDR3 sequences, roughly 15% detected once. The material sequenced was peripheral blood. This TCR derives from an adult man with Graves' ophthalmopathy.

Here the CDR3 DNA reads TGTGCCAGCAGCTTAGATCTGCAGGGGCGGACTGAAGCTTTCTTT. Translation gives CASSLDLQGRTEAFF. The chain has TRBV11-2 and TRBJ1-1; D may be TRBD1 (6 bases). V lost 0 bases, J lost 5 bases, and 13 bases lay in between. Germline assignment: CDR1 SGHAT and CDR2 FQNNGV. This CDR3 has 15 amino acids.